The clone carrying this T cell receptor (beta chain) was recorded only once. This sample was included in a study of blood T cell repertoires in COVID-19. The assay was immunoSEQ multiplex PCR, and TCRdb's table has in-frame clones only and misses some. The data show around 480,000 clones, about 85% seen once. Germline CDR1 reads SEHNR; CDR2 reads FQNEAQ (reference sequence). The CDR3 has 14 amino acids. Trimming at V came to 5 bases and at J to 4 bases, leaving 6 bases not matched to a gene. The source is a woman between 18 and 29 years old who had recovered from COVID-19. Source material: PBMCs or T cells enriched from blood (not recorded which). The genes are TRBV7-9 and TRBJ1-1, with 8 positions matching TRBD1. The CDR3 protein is CASSPGGEGTEAFF. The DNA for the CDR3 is TGTGCCAGCAGCCCAGGGGGCGAGGGCACTGAAGCTTTCTTT.